A selection of T cell receptor beta chains follows, all from one sample in a study of cytomegalovirus exposure and HLA in healthy donors. The assay was immunoSEQ multiplex PCR, and TCRdb's table has in-frame clones only and misses some. The sample contains around 150,000 clones, about 89% of which appear only once. Sequenced material: PBMCs. The receptors stem from a woman between 18 and 29 years old in good health and CMV-seropositive. Both conserved end residues are part of each CDR3. D genes are given only for firm matches. Clone sizes are given selectively: once, few, many, or a class where the clone is expanded.

cdr3_nt: TGCGCCAGCAGCTTGGTCGGGGAGAACGGTGAGCAGTTCTTC; cdr3_aa: CASSLVGENGEQFF; d_call: .; j_call: TRBJ2-1; clone_size: .; cdr3_length: 14; v_call: TRBV5-1
cdr3_nt: TGTGCCAGTAGCGGGCCCGGACACTCACCCCTCCACTTT; cdr3_aa: CASSGPGHSPLHF; d_call: .; j_call: TRBJ1-6; clone_size: .; cdr3_length: 13; v_call: TRBV19
cdr3_nt: TGTGCCAGCAGAGAACAGGGGGCTTGGACTGAAGCTTTCTTT; cdr3_aa: CASREQGAWTEAFF; d_call: TRBD1; j_call: TRBJ1-1; clone_size: .; cdr3_length: 14; v_call: TRBV6-1
cdr3_nt: TGTGCCAGCAGCCAGACTAGCGGGAGCAAGACCCAGTACTTC; cdr3_aa: CASSQTSGSKTQYF; d_call: TRBD2; j_call: TRBJ2-5; clone_size: .; cdr3_length: 14; v_call: TRBV11-2
cdr3_nt: TGCGCCAGCAGCCAACCATTAGCGGGGGGCCCGGCCTACGAGCAGTACTTC; cdr3_aa: CASSQPLAGGPAYEQYF; d_call: TRBD2; j_call: TRBJ2-7; clone_size: .; cdr3_length: 17; v_call: TRBV4-1
cdr3_nt: TGTGCCAGCAGTGAAGGGGGACTCCCCACGCACAATGAGCAGTTCTTC; cdr3_aa: CASSEGGLPTHNEQFF; d_call: .; j_call: TRBJ2-1; clone_size: .; cdr3_length: 16; v_call: TRBV2
cdr3_nt: TGTGCCAGCTCACCCCCGGACAGGACAGATACGCAGTATTTT; cdr3_aa: CASSPPDRTDTQYF; d_call: TRBD1; j_call: TRBJ2-3; clone_size: .; cdr3_length: 14; v_call: TRBV18
cdr3_nt: TGTGCCAGCAGCCAAAGCCCGGGAGGAGGGTACGAGCAGTACTTC; cdr3_aa: CASSQSPGGGYEQYF; d_call: TRBD2; j_call: TRBJ2-7; clone_size: .; cdr3_length: 15; v_call: TRBV4-2
cdr3_nt: TGTGCCAGCAGCTTGCAGGGGGGCTACAATGAGCAGTTCTTC; cdr3_aa: CASSLQGGYNEQFF; d_call: .; j_call: TRBJ2-1; clone_size: .; cdr3_length: 14; v_call: TRBV7-6
cdr3_nt: TGTGCCAGTAGGAGGACAGGGACGACCTACGAGCAGTACTTC; cdr3_aa: CASRRTGTTYEQYF; d_call: TRBD1; j_call: TRBJ2-7; clone_size: .; cdr3_length: 14; v_call: TRBV19
cdr3_nt: TGTGCCAGCTCCAACAGGGTAGGTGGGGCCAACGTCCTGACTTTC; cdr3_aa: CASSNRVGGANVLTF; d_call: .; j_call: TRBJ2-6; clone_size: once; cdr3_length: 15; v_call: TRBV27
cdr3_nt: TGTGCCAGTAGTCGGACAGGGGGCGCAGATACGCAGTATTTT; cdr3_aa: CASSRTGGADTQYF; d_call: TRBD1; j_call: TRBJ2-3; clone_size: .; cdr3_length: 14; v_call: TRBV19
cdr3_nt: TGTGCCAGCAGTGGGACAGGCCGGAGGTTGTCGGATACGCAGTATTTT; cdr3_aa: CASSGTGRRLSDTQYF; d_call: TRBD1; j_call: TRBJ2-3; clone_size: once; cdr3_length: 16; v_call: TRBV6-1
cdr3_nt: TGCGCCAGCAGCGGGGGACAGGGATTTTCCTACAATGAGCAGTTCTTC; cdr3_aa: CASSGGQGFSYNEQFF; d_call: TRBD1; j_call: TRBJ2-1; clone_size: few; cdr3_length: 16; v_call: TRBV5-1
cdr3_nt: TGCGCCAGCAGCCAAGGGGTAGCGGGAGATGTCTCGAATGAGCAGTTCTTC; cdr3_aa: CASSQGVAGDVSNEQFF; d_call: TRBD2; j_call: TRBJ2-1; clone_size: few; cdr3_length: 17; v_call: TRBV4-3
cdr3_nt: TGTGCCAGCAGCCCCAGGACAGGGGGCGACGAGCAGTACTTC; cdr3_aa: CASSPRTGGDEQYF; d_call: TRBD1; j_call: TRBJ2-7; clone_size: .; cdr3_length: 14; v_call: TRBV7-9
cdr3_nt: TGCGCCAGCAGTCGACAGGGGGGAGCCACTGAAGCTTTCTTT; cdr3_aa: CASSRQGGATEAFF; d_call: TRBD1; j_call: TRBJ1-1; clone_size: once; cdr3_length: 14; v_call: TRBV10-2
cdr3_nt: TGCGCCAGCAGCCAAGCCAATTGGGGAGCGGGAGGGCCTTTTGATGAGCAGTTCTTC; cdr3_aa: CASSQANWGAGGPFDEQFF; d_call: TRBD2; j_call: TRBJ2-1; clone_size: .; cdr3_length: 19; v_call: TRBV4-1
cdr3_nt: TGTGCCAGCAGCTTAGGTTTTCCGGGGAGCTCCTACAATGAGCAGTTCTTC; cdr3_aa: CASSLGFPGSSYNEQFF; d_call: .; j_call: TRBJ2-1; clone_size: .; cdr3_length: 17; v_call: TRBV7-3
cdr3_nt: TGTGCCAGCAGCCTAGTAGGGGTAACTGAAGCTTTCTTT; cdr3_aa: CASSLVGVTEAFF; d_call: .; j_call: TRBJ1-1; clone_size: .; cdr3_length: 13; v_call: TRBV9
cdr3_nt: TGTGCCAGCACTCAGCGGGGGACAGGGGGCCGTGAAGATACGCAGTATTTT; cdr3_aa: CASTQRGTGGREDTQYF; d_call: TRBD1; j_call: TRBJ2-3; clone_size: .; cdr3_length: 17; v_call: TRBV27
cdr3_nt: TGTGCCAGCAGCTTAGAAGGGGATGAGCAGTACTTC; cdr3_aa: CASSLEGDEQYF; d_call: .; j_call: TRBJ2-7; clone_size: .; cdr3_length: 12; v_call: TRBV7-2
cdr3_nt: TGTGCCAGCAGCTTACAGGGGGCGAACACTGAAGCTTTCTTT; cdr3_aa: CASSLQGANTEAFF; d_call: TRBD1; j_call: TRBJ1-1; clone_size: .; cdr3_length: 14; v_call: TRBV7-9
cdr3_nt: TGCGCCAGCAGCTTGCAGGGGGAGTTGGAGACCCAGTACTTC; cdr3_aa: CASSLQGELETQYF; d_call: TRBD1; j_call: TRBJ2-5; clone_size: once; cdr3_length: 14; v_call: TRBV5-1
cdr3_nt: TGCGCCAGCAGCTTGGCAGGAACATACACAGATACGCAGTATTTT; cdr3_aa: CASSLAGTYTDTQYF; d_call: .; j_call: TRBJ2-3; clone_size: .; cdr3_length: 15; v_call: TRBV5-1
cdr3_nt: TGTGCCAGCTCTCCTATCGACACGTACTCTCTGTTCTTC; cdr3_aa: CASSPIDTYSLFF; d_call: .; j_call: TRBJ2-1; clone_size: .; cdr3_length: 13; v_call: TRBV18